The rows below give T cell receptor beta chains drawn from one sample of a study of regulatory T cells in long-lasting Graves disease. TCRdb redid the calling of the multiplex PCR reads with MiXCR, one entry per CDR3 protein. This table holds about 430,000 distinct CDR3 sequences, 21% found once. The sample in question was peripheral blood mononuclear cells (PBMCs), obtained when the disease was refractory, from a patient treated with antithyroid drugs. Source of these receptors: a female donor with Graves disease. CDR3s include the opening cysteine and the closing phenylalanine or tryptophan. D genes are given only for firm matches. Where a row states a size, it is once, few, many or the class of an expanded clone; other rows omit it.

j_call clone_size v_call d_call cdr3_nt cdr3_aa
TRBJ2-7 few TRBV7-2 NA TGTGCCAGCAGTGATAGACAGCACGAGCAGTACTTC CASSDRQHEQYF
TRBJ2-4 NA TRBV28 NA TGTGCCAGCAGCCAAACGGACAGCCTAGCCAAAAACATTCAGTACTTC CASSQTDSLAKNIQYF
TRBJ2-2 many TRBV2 TRBD1 TGTGCCAGCAGACGGACAGGGTGGACCGGGGAGCTGTTTTTT CASRRTGWTGELFF
TRBJ1-5 many TRBV28 NA TGTGCCAGCAGCCGACAAGATAGCAATCAGCCCCAGCATTTT CASSRQDSNQPQHF
TRBJ2-1 NA TRBV5-1 NA TGCGCCAGCAGCTTCAAGGGCAATGAGCAGTTCTTC CASSFKGNEQFF
TRBJ2-2 few TRBV2 TRBD1 TGTGCCAGCAGCAGGAAAACAGGGGACACCGGGGAGCTGTTTTTT CASSRKTGDTGELFF
TRBJ2-5 many TRBV15 TRBD2 TGTGCCACCAGCAGAGATTTTCGCGCTAGCGGGAGTCGTTTGGAGACCCAGTACTTC CATSRDFRASGSRLETQYF
TRBJ2-5 few TRBV10-3 NA TGTGCCATCAGCCAGACAGGTGGCCAAGAGACCCAGTACTTC CAISQTGGQETQYF
TRBJ2-3 NA TRBV18 TRBD2 TGTGCCAGCTCACCACGGGTAGCGGGCAGCACAGATACGCAGTATTTT CASSPRVAGSTDTQYF
TRBJ2-3 NA TRBV28 NA TGTGCCAGCAGTAGTTCACTAGTCGGTAGAACAGATACGCAGTATTTT CASSSSLVGRTDTQYF
TRBJ2-7 NA TRBV24-1 TRBD1 TGTGCCACCAGTGACCGGGACAGGGGGGACGAGCAGTACTTC CATSDRDRGDEQYF
TRBJ2-7 many TRBV2 NA TGTGCCAGCAGGTTAGGGGGGACCTACGAGCAGTACTTC CASRLGGTYEQYF
TRBJ1-2 few TRBV16 TRBD1 TGTGCCAGCAGCCATATGACAGGGCTCTATGGCTACACCTTC CASSHMTGLYGYTF
TRBJ2-7 few TRBV3-1 TRBD1 TGTGCCAGCAGCCAACCGGGGCAGGGGGCCCACGAGCAGTACTTC CASSQPGQGAHEQYF
TRBJ2-2 many TRBV29-1 NA TGCAGCGTTGCTTTGGCGGAGCGGACCACCGGGGAGCTGTTTTTT CSVALAERTTGELFF
TRBJ2-5 NA TRBV10-3 NA TGTGCCATCAGTGGCATTTTGGGGGGGGCACAAGAGACCCAGTACTTC CAISGILGGAQETQYF
TRBJ2-7 many TRBV28 NA TGTGCCAGCAGTCTCCGGGGGGGGACAGACTCCTACGAGCAGTACTTC CASSLRGGTDSYEQYF
TRBJ2-5 many TRBV9 TRBD2 TGTGCCAGCAGCGTAGCTGCGGGTAGCGGGAGCCAAGAGACCCAGTACTTC CASSVAAGSGSQETQYF
TRBJ2-7 many TRBV28 TRBD1 TGTGCCAGCAGTTTCCCGACAGGGGGCCTTTACGAGCAGTACTTC CASSFPTGGLYEQYF
TRBJ2-5 many TRBV7-3 NA TGTGCCAGCAGCTTATTCGCGGGACAGCGTCGTGAGACCCAGTACTTC CASSLFAGQRRETQYF
TRBJ1-5 NA TRBV6-1 NA TGTGCCAGCAGTCGGACGGGACAGCCCCAGCATTTT CASSRTGQPQHF
TRBJ1-5 few TRBV7-9 TRBD1 TGTGCCAGCAGCTTGGGACAGGGGATCGGTCAGCCCCAGCATTTT CASSLGQGIGQPQHF
TRBJ2-5 many TRBV11-3 NA TGTGCCAGCAGCCCCGAACGGGAGTCTGGGACCCAGTACTTC CASSPERESGTQYF
TRBJ2-5 NA TRBV7-9 NA TGTGCCAGTAGTAGAACTAGCACGCACCAGGAGACCCAGTACTTC CASSRTSTHQETQYF
TRBJ2-1 NA TRBV28 TRBD1 TGTGCCAGCAGTCCCGGACAGGGGGGTGAGCAGTTCTTC CASSPGQGGEQFF
TRBJ1-5 many TRBV28 NA TGTGCCAGCAGCACTACCCGGACACCGAGCAATCAGCCCCAGCATTTT CASSTTRTPSNQPQHF
TRBJ2-5 many TRBV28 TRBD2 TGTGCCAGCAGTTCCTACCCAATTCAACTAGCGGGAAACCAAGAGACCCAGTACTTC CASSSYPIQLAGNQETQYF
TRBJ1-2 many TRBV7-3 NA TGTGCCAGCAGCTTAAGAAGGGGTCAGTTCGGAGGCTACACCTTC CASSLRRGQFGGYTF
TRBJ1-3 NA TRBV20-1 NA TGCAGTGCTAGTTACAGGGTTGGAAACACCATATATTTT CSASYRVGNTIYF
TRBJ2-4 NA TRBV20-1 NA TGCAGTGCCCCGGCAGGGAACCAAAACATTCAGTACTTC CSAPAGNQNIQYF
TRBJ1-6 many TRBV28 NA TGTGCCTCGGTGGGCTCCTATAATTCACCCCTCCACTTT CASVGSYNSPLHF
TRBJ2-7 few TRBV4-2 TRBD2 TGTGCCAGCAGCCAAGTCCTAGCGGGAGGGATGTACGAGCAGTACTTC CASSQVLAGGMYEQYF
TRBJ2-5 many TRBV2 NA TGTGCCAGCAGCCGGGACGCAAAAGAGACCCAGTACTTC CASSRDAKETQYF
TRBJ1-6 many TRBV2 NA TGTGCCAGCAGTGATGATCGCTCCTATAATTCACCCCTCCACTTT CASSDDRSYNSPLHF
TRBJ1-5 many TRBV28 NA TGTGCCAGCAGCGACCCATGGACTGAGGGGGATCAGCCCCAGCATTTT CASSDPWTEGDQPQHF
TRBJ1-1 NA TRBV20-1 NA TGCAGTGCTAGTGCAGGGGCCGGCACTGAAGCTTTCTTT CSASAGAGTEAFF
TRBJ2-1 NA TRBV30 NA TGTGCCTCAAAATGGGCCCATGAGCAGTTCTTC CASKWAHEQFF
TRBJ1-2 many TRBV28 NA TGTGCCAGCAGTACCGGGGTATATGGCTACACCTTC CASSTGVYGYTF
TRBJ2-5 many TRBV11-2 TRBD1 TGTGCCAGCAGCTCCTGGGACAGTCAAGAGACCCAGTACTTC CASSSWDSQETQYF
TRBJ2-5 few TRBV4-2 NA TGTGCCAGCAGCCAAGAACAGGAGGCAGGCCAAGAGACCCAGTACTTC CASSQEQEAGQETQYF
TRBJ2-1 NA TRBV7-2 TRBD2 TGTGCCAGCAGCCCACGCAATAGCGGGAGGGCCCACAATGAGCAGTTCTTC CASSPRNSGRAHNEQFF
TRBJ2-5 few TRBV20-1 NA TGCAGTGCTAGAGGTACCTTCCGGGACGGTGAGACCCAGTACTTC CSARGTFRDGETQYF
TRBJ1-6 many TRBV6-1 TRBD1 TGTGCCAGCAGTACCGGGACAGGGCGCAATTCACCCCTCCACTTT CASSTGTGRNSPLHF
TRBJ2-1 NA TRBV20-1 NA TGCAGTGCTAGATGGGATGAGCAGTTCTTC CSARWDEQFF
TRBJ2-7 few TRBV2 TRBD2 TGTGCCAGCAGCGGGGGGGCTGAGCGCTCCTACGAGCAGTACTTC CASSGGAERSYEQYF